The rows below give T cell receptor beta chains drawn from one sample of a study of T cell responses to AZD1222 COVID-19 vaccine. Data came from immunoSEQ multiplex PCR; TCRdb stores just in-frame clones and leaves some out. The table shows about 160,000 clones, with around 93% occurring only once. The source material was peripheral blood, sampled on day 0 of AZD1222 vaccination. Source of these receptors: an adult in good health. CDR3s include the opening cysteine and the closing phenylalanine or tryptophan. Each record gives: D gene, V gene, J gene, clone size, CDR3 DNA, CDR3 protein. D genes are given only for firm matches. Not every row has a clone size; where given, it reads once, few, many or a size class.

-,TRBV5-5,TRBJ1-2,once,TGTGCCAGCAGCCCGGACAGCTTATATGGCTACACCTTC,CASSPDSLYGYTF
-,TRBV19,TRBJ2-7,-,TGTGCCAGTAGTATCGGATCGACTTGGTACAACGAGCAGTACTTC,CASSIGSTWYNEQYF
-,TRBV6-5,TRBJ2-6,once,TGTGCCAGCTCAGCGTCTGGGGCCAACGTCCTGACTTTC,CASSASGANVLTF
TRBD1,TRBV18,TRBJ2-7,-,TGTGCCACCTCACAGGGGGCGGGGTCCTACGAGCAGTACTTC,CATSQGAGSYEQYF
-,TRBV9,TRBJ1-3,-,TGTGCCAGCAGCGTAGGAAAGGTTGACACCATATATTTT,CASSVGKVDTIYF
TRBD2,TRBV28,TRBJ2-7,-,TGTGCCAGCAGTCCCCGCGGGGGGCACTACGAGCAGTACTTC,CASSPRGGHYEQYF
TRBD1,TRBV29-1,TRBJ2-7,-,TGCAGCGTACGACGGGGACAGGGGGCCGAGCAGTACTTC,CSVRRGQGAEQYF
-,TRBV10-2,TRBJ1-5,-,TGCGCCAGCAGTGAAATTCCACAGCCCCAGCATTTT,CASSEIPQPQHF
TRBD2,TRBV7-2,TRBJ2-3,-,TGTGCCAGCAGCCCTTCGACTAGCGGGGGATTGGATACGCAGTATTTT,CASSPSTSGGLDTQYF
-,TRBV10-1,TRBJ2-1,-,TGCGCCAGCAGTGAGTCAGTCTCGGGCTCCTACAATGAGCAGTTCTTC,CASSESVSGSYNEQFF
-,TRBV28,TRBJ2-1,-,TGTGCCAGCAGCCCCGGGACCTTTTACAATGAGCAGTTCTTC,CASSPGTFYNEQFF
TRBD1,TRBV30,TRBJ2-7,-,TGTGCCTGGTCCCCGGGACAGGGTACCGAGCAGTACTTC,CAWSPGQGTEQYF
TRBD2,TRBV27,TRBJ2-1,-,TGTGCCAGCAGTTCTCTAGCGGACTCCTACAATGAGCAGTTCTTC,CASSSLADSYNEQFF
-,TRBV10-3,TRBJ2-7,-,TGTGCCATCAGTGAAGGTGTGCTAGGGGCCTACGAGCAGTACTTC,CAISEGVLGAYEQYF
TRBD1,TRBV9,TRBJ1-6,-,TGTGCCAGCAGCCTTCGGGACAGGGGTTCACCCCTCCACTTT,CASSLRDRGSPLHF
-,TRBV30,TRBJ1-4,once,TGTGCCTGGACCCCGGCCGATTCAACTAATGAAAAACTGTTTTTT,CAWTPADSTNEKLFF
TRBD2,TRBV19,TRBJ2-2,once,TGTGCCAGTAGTATCATACTAGCGGCGAACACCGGGGAGCTGTTTTTT,CASSIILAANTGELFF
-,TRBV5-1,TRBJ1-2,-,TGCGCCAGCAGCTTGGATATAGACTACGATGGCTACACCTTC,CASSLDIDYDGYTF
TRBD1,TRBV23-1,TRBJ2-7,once,TGCGCCAGCAGTCATCCCCGGGACAGATGTGAACAGTACTTC,CASSHPRDRCEQYF
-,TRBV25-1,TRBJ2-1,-,TGTGCCAGCAGTGCTCTAGGGCATGAGCAGTTCTTC,CASSALGHEQFF
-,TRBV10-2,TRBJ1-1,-,TGCGCCAGCAGTGGAGGGAGGAGGGGGTTGAACACTGAAGCTTTCTTT,CASSGGRRGLNTEAFF
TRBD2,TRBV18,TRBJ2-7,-,TGTGCCAGCTCTAACACCCTGTCTAGCGGGGGGGCTTCGGCCTACGAGCAGTACTTC,CASSNTLSSGGASAYEQYF
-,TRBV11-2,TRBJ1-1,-,TGTGCCAGCAGCCGTCGATCCGATACCACTGAAGCTTTCTTT,CASSRRSDTTEAFF
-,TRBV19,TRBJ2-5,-,TGTGCCAGTAGTAACTACCCTGGGTCAGGGGAGGATGAGACCCAGTACTTC,CASSNYPGSGEDETQYF
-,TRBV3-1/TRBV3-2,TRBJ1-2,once,TGTGCCAGCAGCCGCTTGCGGGGACCTTCCTATGGCTACACCTTC,CASSRLRGPSYGYTF
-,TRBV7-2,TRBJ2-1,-,TGTGCCAGCAGCCCGGTCCGAAATGAGCAGTTCTTC,CASSPVRNEQFF
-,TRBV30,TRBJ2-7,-,TGTGCCTGGAGACGATCAGGGGTTCCAACCTTC,CAWRRSGVPTF
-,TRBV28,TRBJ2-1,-,TGTGCCAGCGAAAACCGGGTAACCGGCAATGAGCAGTTCTTC,CASENRVTGNEQFF
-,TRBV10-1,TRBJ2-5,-,TGCGCCAGCAGCGCCGGGACCCCACAAGAGACCCAGTACTTC,CASSAGTPQETQYF
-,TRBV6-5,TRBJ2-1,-,TGTGCCAGCAGTTACGACAATGAGCAGTTCTTC,CASSYDNEQFF
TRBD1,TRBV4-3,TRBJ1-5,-,TGCGCCAGCAGCCAAGATTTAGCACCGGGACAGGGTCGCTATCAGCCCCAGCATTTT,CASSQDLAPGQGRYQPQHF
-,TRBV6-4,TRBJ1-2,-,TGTGCCAGCAGCCCGACGGAAAGGGCCCATGGCTACACCTTC,CASSPTERAHGYTF
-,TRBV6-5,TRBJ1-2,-,TGTGCCAGCAGCGATATTAACTATGGCTACACCTTC,CASSDINYGYTF
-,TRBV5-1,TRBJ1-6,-,TGCGCCAGCAGCTTGGAAGTGGACAGCTATAATTCACCCCTCCACTTT,CASSLEVDSYNSPLHF